A single sample gave rise to the 20 T cell receptor beta chains below, sequenced in a study of T cell repertoires in cytomegalovirus infection. TCRdb re-called the reads with MiXCR, one entry per CDR3 protein. In the table there are approximately 170,000 distinct CDR3 sequences, 15% to 20% of which are singletons. The sequenced sample consisted of CD8+ T cells from PBMCs. These TCRs come from a human donor in good health (CMV status not recorded). Some clones in this sample may be carry-over from other donors' samples.

This clonotype was picked up a small number of times. This sequence joins TRBV15 and TRBJ2-1; D remains ambiguous. Germline V gene sequence: CDR1 LNHNV, CDR2 YYDKDF (reference sequence). The CDR3 sequence is 12 residues long. Trimming took 2 bases from V and 7 from J, leaving 6 bases between them. The CDR3 region is CATSRTANEQFF. Written as DNA, the CDR3 is TGTGCCACCAGCAGAACGGCGAATGAGCAGTTCTTC. The full variable domain, rest sourced from reference TRBV15 and TRBJ2-1, is DAMVIQNPRYQVTQFGKPVTLSCSQTLNHNVMYWYQQKSSQAPKLLFHYYDKDFNNEADTPDNFQSRRPNTSFCFLDIRSPGLGDTAMYLCATSRTANEQFFGPGTRLTVL.

DNA for the CDR3: TGTGCCAGCACCCGACCTGGACAGAGGGTCCTCTATGGCTACACCTTC. Translated: CASTRPGQRVLYGYTF. The chain employs TRBV7-2 and TRBJ1-2, with a weak D call TRBD1 (6 bases). V was shortened by 7 bases and J by 4 bases, with 22 bases between the two germline ends. Germline V gene lookup returns CDR1 SGHTA and CDR2 FQGNSA. This CDR3 comprises 16 residues.

This clonotype was picked up a small number of times. The chain joins TRBV11-1 to TRBJ2-1, with 9 bases that match TRBD2. V trimming: 4 bases; J trimming: 8 bases; junction bases outside the gene matches: 15. CDR3 length: 17 amino acids. Germline CDR1 reads SGHAT; CDR2 reads FQDESV (reference sequence). CDR3 coding DNA: TGTGCCAGCAGCTCCACAGGGGCGGGAGGGACGAGCGATGAGCAGTTCTTC. It translates to CASSSTGAGGTSDEQFF. The full variable domain, its missing parts supplied by reference TRBV11-1 and TRBJ2-1, is EAEVAQSPRYKITEKSQAVAFWCDPISGHATLYWYRQILGQGPELLVQFQDESVVDDSQLPKDRFSAERLKGVDSTLKIQPAELGDSAMYLCASSSTGAGGTSDEQFFGPGTRLTVL.

The chain's CDR3 is CASSWTSGGHYEQFF. CDR3 nucleotides: TGTGCCAGCAGCTGGACTAGCGGGGGGCATTATGAGCAGTTCTTC. V and J are TRBV6-2 or TRBV6-3 and TRBJ2-1, with 14 bases fitting TRBD2. With V trimmed by 6 bases and J by 8 bases, 6 bases remained unmatched. The germline V gene has CDR1 MNHEY and CDR2 SVGEGT. The CDR3 contains 15 residues.

This clonotype was seen a few times. The V gene is TRBV7-9, the J gene TRBJ1-5; 8 bases are a match to TRBD1. The CDR3 spans 15 residues. The germline gives CDR1 SEHNR, CDR2 FQNEAQ (reference sequence). Losses at the gene ends were 5 bases for V and 5 bases for J; bases not matched to a gene: 8. CDR3 DNA: TGTGCCAGCAGCACCTCGGACAGGGAGGATCAGCCCCAGCATTTT. It translates to CASSTSDREDQPQHF.

This clonotype came up a few times. The junction departs from germline at one end; a sequencing error may be responsible. The rearrangement links TRBV7-2 to TRBJ2-7; 9 nucleotides align to TRBD1. The CDR3 sequence is 17 residues long. Germline V lookup: CDR1 SGHTA, CDR2 FQGNSA. The CDR3 is CASSANPRDRANFEQYF. Written as DNA, the CDR3 is TGCGCCAGCAGCGCCAACCCCCGGGACAGGGCGAACTTCGAGCAGTACTTC. The full variable domain, with the rest looked up from reference TRBV7-2 and TRBJ2-7, is GAGVSQSPSNKVTEKGKDVELRCDPISGHTALYWYRQSLGQGLEFLIYFQGNSAPDKSGLPSDRFSAERTGGSVSTLTIQRTQQEDSAVYLCASSANPRDRANFEQYFGPGTRLTVT.

The chain couples TRBV2 to TRBJ1-1, with 10 nucleotides matching TRBD1. After removal of 4 bases from V and 3 bases from J, the junction contained 11 bases not matched to a gene. The CDR3 is 17 residues long. CDR1 and CDR2 (germline): SNHLY, FYNNEI. For the CDR3, the DNA is TGTGCCAGCAGTGTCCAAACGGGACAGGGGCGGTACACTGAAGCTTTCTTT. This gives the protein CASSVQTGQGRYTEAFF.

This clonotype came up a few times. V usage is TRBV6-2 or TRBV6-3 and J usage is TRBJ2-7, with 9 bases that match TRBD2. V was pared by 6 bases and J by 3 bases, with 6 bases of the junction left unmatched. Germline loops: CDR1 MNHEY, CDR2 SVGEGT. The CDR3 has 14 residues. For the CDR3, the DNA is TGTGCCAGCAGCGCGGGGGGGCTGATCTACGAGCAGTACTTC. Its protein is CASSAGGLIYEQYF.

This rearrangement joins TRBV6-1 to TRBJ2-2, with unresolved D. Per germline, CDR1 MNHNS and CDR2 SASEGT. Trimming removed 6 bases at V and 5 bases at J, with 16 bases between. The CDR3 sequence is 15 residues long. In DNA form, the CDR3 reads TGTGCCAGCAGAACCGGTGCCCTGAAGACCGGGGAGCTGTTTTTT. It codes for CASRTGALKTGELFF.

This clonotype was seen only a few times. This chain uses TRBV7-2 with TRBJ2-1; 8 nucleotides align to TRBD2. The germline gives CDR1 SGHTA, CDR2 FQGNSA. Trimming at V came to 3 bases and at J to 10 bases, leaving 2 bases not matched to a gene. This CDR3 region has 12 residues. The CDR3 protein is CASSFPGGEQFF. The CDR3 region has the DNA TGTGCCAGCAGCTTTCCGGGAGGGGAGCAGTTCTTC. Using reference TRBV7-2 and TRBJ2-1 for the parts outside the CDR3, the full variable domain is GAGVSQSPSNKVTEKGKDVELRCDPISGHTALYWYRQSLGQGLEFLIYFQGNSAPDKSGLPSDRFSAERTGGSVSTLTIQRTQQEDSAVYLCASSFPGGEQFFGPGTRLTVL.

This clonotype turned up a few times. The final CDR3 position lacks the conserved phenylalanine or tryptophan, pointing to a likely read error. This chain joins TRBV6-2 or TRBV6-3 and TRBJ2-7; 8 positions match TRBD1. This CDR3 has 15 amino acids. Germline CDR1 and CDR2: MNHEY and SVGEGT. V lost 4 bases, J lost 2 bases, and 7 bases stayed unmatched. CDR3 sequence: CASSSTDRATYEQYL. The CDR3 DNA reads TGTGCCAGCAGTTCCACGGACAGGGCAACCTACGAGCAGTACTTA.

This clonotype was picked up a small number of times. The chain joins TRBV4-3 to TRBJ2-3; 7 bases map to TRBD2. The germline gives CDR1 LGHNA, CDR2 YSLEER. The V and J ends lost 2 bases and 5 bases, in that order; junction bases with no gene match: 10. The CDR3 has 16 amino acids. As DNA, the CDR3 is TGCGCCAGCAGCCAACAACTCCAGCGGGGCGGAGATACGCAGTATTTT. It encodes CASSQQLQRGGDTQYF.

In its sample, this clonotype was seen a few times. One end of the junction is discordant with germline, which a read error may explain. V usage is TRBV4-2 and J usage is TRBJ1-3; 7 bases are a match to TRBD1. Per the germline V gene, CDR1 is LGHNA and CDR2 is YNFKEQ. The CDR3 totals 16 residues. CDR3 in amino acids: CASSQDGQDSGNAIYF. DNA of the CDR3: TGTGCCAGCAGCCAAGATGGACAGGACTCTGGAAACGCCATATATTTT.

The rearrangement joins TRBV28 to TRBJ1-1; D uncertain. V was pared by 6 bases and J by 0 bases, with 14 bases between. CDR1 and CDR2 from the germline V gene are MDHEN and SYDVKM. CDR3 length: 15 amino acids. CDR3 amino acids: CASRHTPGMNTEAFF. The CDR3 DNA reads TGTGCCAGCAGGCATACCCCGGGGATGAACACTGAAGCTTTCTTT. The full variable domain, with the rest looked up from reference TRBV28 and TRBJ1-1, is DVKVTQSSRYLVKRTGEKVFLECVQDMDHENMFWYRQDPGLGLRLIYFSYDVKMKEKGDIPEGYSVSREKKERFSLILESASTNQTSMYLCASRHTPGMNTEAFFGQGTRLTVV.

The rearrangement links TRBV5-1 to TRBJ2-1, with D hard to call. V was pared by 0 bases and J by 8 bases, with 6 bases between. Germline lookup yields CDR1 SGHRS and CDR2 YFSETQ. The CDR3 has 12 amino acids. CDR3 DNA sequence: TGCGCCAGCAGCTTGGCATGGGATGAGCAGTTCTTC. Protein product: CASSLAWDEQFF.

The V gene is TRBV29-1, the J gene TRBJ2-2; TRBD2 agrees at 7 bases. The CDR3 has 14 amino acids. From germline, CDR1 is SQVTM and CDR2 ANQGSEA. Losses at the gene ends were 5 bases for V and 1 base for J; bases not matched to a gene: 4. The CDR3 DNA reads TGCAGCGTTATGGCGGGAGTGAACACCGGGGAGCTGTTTTTT. It specifies CSVMAGVNTGELFF.

In its sample, this clonotype was seen once. CDR3 bases: TGTGCCAGCAGCCTAGGGGGGCGGGGGGGCCCTGTTACGCAGTATTTT. Translated, it gives CASSLGGRGGPVTQYF. This chain joins TRBV7-2 and TRBJ2-3, with 9 bases that match TRBD2. Per germline, CDR1 SGHTA and CDR2 FQGNSA. The CDR3 runs to 16 residues. Germline trimming cut 5 bases from V and 8 bases from J; bases unmatched to any gene: 14.

This clonotype was recorded many times. The gene calls are TRBV7-8 and TRBJ2-5; D is undetermined. V was shortened by 3 bases and J by 5 bases, with 16 bases between the two germline ends. The CDR3 loop spans 15 amino acids. Germline CDR1 and CDR2: SGHVS and FQNEAQ. The CDR3 protein is CASSLTHRSAETQYF. In nucleotides, the CDR3 is TGTGCCAGCAGCTTGACCCATCGGAGCGCGGAGACCCAGTACTTC.

This chain uses TRBV28 with TRBJ2-5, with TRBD2 matching over 8 bases. V dropped 2 bases and J dropped 2; count of bases not matched to a gene: 7. Germline V lookup: CDR1 MDHEN, CDR2 SYDVKM. The CDR3 extends over 16 amino acids. CDR3 region: CASSLVSSGYQETQYF. The CDR3 DNA follows: TGTGCCAGCAGTTTAGTGTCTAGCGGGTATCAAGAGACCCAGTACTTC.

V and J are TRBV27 and TRBJ1-3; tentatively, D is TRBD1 (6 bases). Trimming took 3 bases from V and 2 from J, leaving 8 bases between them. Germline CDR1 is MNHEY and CDR2 is SMNVEV (reference sequence). CDR3 length: 14 residues. As DNA, the CDR3 is TGTGCCAGCAGTTTGAAGGGGGCTGGAAACACCATATATTTT. It specifies CASSLKGAGNTIYF.